This T cell receptor (beta chain) is drawn from a study of T-cell reconstitution after alpha-beta-depleted transplantation in children. Construction of the TCRbeta library involved unique molecular identifiers. A single record per CDR3 protein comes from TCRdb applying MiXCR to the PCR reads. The table has a few hundred thousand distinct CDR3 sequences, about a sixth seen once. Germline lookup yields CDR1 DFQATT and CDR2 SNEGSKA (reference sequence). The CDR3 runs to 17 residues. V trimming: 0 bases; J trimming: 1 base; junction bases outside the gene matches: 8. The origin of this receptor is a human donor who donated a stem cell graft to a child with acute lymphoblastic leukemia. The chain combines TRBV20-1 with TRBJ2-1; TRBD2 aligns across 8 bases. Sequencing was performed on PBMCs from the stem cell graft donor, taken from the stem cell graft. Here the CDR3 reads CSARDPAGAASYNEQFF. The CDR3 nucleotides are TGCAGTGCTAGAGACCCAGCGGGAGCGGCGTCCTACAATGAGCAGTTCTTC.